A single sample is the source of the 23 T cell receptor beta chains below, sequenced in a study of control samples from healthy donors and cancer patients (dated by TCRdb to the early 2020s). The receptor library was made with the immunoSEQ multiplex PCR assay. TCRdb mirrors the immuneACCESS table, restricted to in-frame sequences. Some clones are absent from its copies; in checked studies, under half trace to an unresolved V gene, and the reason for the others is unknown. The sample table lists about 160,000 clones, around 90% of them with a count of one. Around 12% of the sample is taken by the ten largest. Material: blood. The receptors were gathered from a man younger than 45 in good health.

The chain joins TRBV5-1 to TRBJ2-1, with 12 positions matching TRBD2. The CDR3 is 16 amino acids. V lost 4 bases to trimming and J lost 8 bases; unmatched junction nucleotides: 10. CDR1 and CDR2 (germline): SGHRS, YFSETQ. The CDR3 region has the DNA TGCGCCAGCAGCAAGACTAGCGGGAGTATGTTAGATGAGCAGTTCTTC. This sequence encodes CASSKTSGSMLDEQFF.

This clone has only one observation. The V gene is TRBV6-6, the J gene TRBJ2-3; 13 bases are a match to TRBD2. The CDR3 extends over 15 amino acids. Per the germline V gene, CDR1 is MNHNY and CDR2 is SVGAGI (reference sequence). With V trimmed by 8 bases and J by 4 bases, 6 bases remained unmatched. CDR3 DNA: TGTGCCAGCCTCGGGACTAGCGGGATGTCAGATACGCAGTATTTT. Protein product: CASLGTSGMSDTQYF.

The genes are TRBV3-1 (or the pseudogene TRBV3-2) and TRBJ2-1, with TRBD2 identical over 7 bases. CDR1 and CDR2 from the germline V gene are LGHDT and YNNKEL (reference sequence). The CDR3 is 17 residues long. V lost 4 bases to trimming and J lost 7 bases; unmatched junction nucleotides: 16. CDR3 loop: CASSRSAVLGGENEQFF. The DNA of the CDR3 is TGTGCCAGCAGCCGTTCTGCTGTTCTTGGGGGGGAGAATGAGCAGTTCTTC.

The chain links TRBV7-8 to TRBJ1-6; D is unresolved. The CDR3 spans 14 residues. The V end lost 0 bases, the J end lost 7 bases, and 7 bases lay between the germline ends. Germline loops: CDR1 SGHVS, CDR2 FQNEAQ. Here the CDR3 DNA reads TGTGCCAGCAGCTTAGCGCTGGACAATTCACCCCTCCACTTT. This translates into CASSLALDNSPLHF.

In its sample, this clone was seen many times. This sample also contains other DNA sequences that code for the same CDR3. The V and J genes are TRBV6-5 and TRBJ2-7, with D perhaps TRBD1 (5 bases). The V gene's germline CDR1 is MNHEY and CDR2 SVGAGI. Trimming took 6 bases from V and 4 from J, leaving 10 bases between them. CDR3 size: 12 residues. CDR3 sequence reads: CASRDIPYEQYF. In nucleotides, the CDR3 is TGTGCCAGCAGGGACATCCCGTACGAGCAGTACTTC.

This sequence joins TRBV6-6 and TRBJ1-1, with D unresolved. The CDR3 consists of 13 residues. The V and J ends lost 8 bases and 4 bases respectively, with 14 bases between them. Germline loops: CDR1 MNHNY, CDR2 SVGAGI (reference sequence). The CDR3 reads CASGPPTGTEAFF. In DNA form, the CDR3 reads TGTGCCAGCGGCCCCCCGACGGGCACTGAAGCTTTCTTT.

The genes are TRBV4-2 and TRBJ1-2, with D unclear. The germline V gene encodes CDR1 LGHNA and CDR2 YNFKEQ. This CDR3 region has 13 residues. The V end lost 0 bases, the J end lost 4 bases, and 6 bases lay between the germline ends. CDR3 residues: CASSQDRSYGYTF. CDR3 DNA sequence: TGTGCCAGCAGCCAAGATAGGAGCTATGGCTACACCTTC.

The chain has TRBV19 and TRBJ2-7, with 8 bases identical to TRBD1. CDR3 length: 14 residues. The germline V gene encodes CDR1 LNHDA and CDR2 SQIVND (reference sequence). Trimming cost V 4 bases and J 2 bases; bases outside gene matches: 4. The CDR3 loop reads CASSTQGAPYEQYF. CDR3 coding DNA: TGTGCCAGTAGTACCCAGGGGGCCCCCTACGAGCAGTACTTC.

The chain carries TRBV2 and TRBJ2-3; 9 bases line up with TRBD2. CDR1 is SNHLY, CDR2 FYNNEI, per germline. V shed 7 bases and J 5 bases; nucleotides not matched to a gene: 13. The CDR3 runs 16 residues. The CDR3 is CASIEISGGREDTQYF. In nucleotides, the CDR3 is TGTGCCAGCATAGAGATTAGCGGGGGCCGGGAAGATACGCAGTATTTT.

The chain uses TRBV15 and TRBJ2-7; 11 nucleotides line up with TRBD1. Germline V gene data show CDR1 as LNHNV and CDR2 as YYDKDF (reference sequence). This CDR3 contains 15 residues. V shed 9 bases and J 2 bases; nucleotides not matched to a gene: 9. CDR3 DNA sequence: TGTGCCACAGCCAAGGGACAGGGGGAGACCTACGAGCAGTACTTC. Translated, it gives CATAKGQGETYEQYF. The full variable domain, its missing parts supplied by reference TRBV15 and TRBJ2-7, is DAMVIQNPRYQVTQFGKPVTLSCSQTLNHNVMYWYQQKSSQAPKLLFHYYDKDFNNEADTPDNFQSRRPNTSFCFLDIRSPGLGDTAMYLCATAKGQGETYEQYFGPGTRLTVT.

The genes are TRBV24-1 and TRBJ1-1; 8 bases match TRBD1. The CDR3 extends over 12 amino acids. V was pared by 9 bases and J by 4 bases, with 3 bases of the junction left unmatched. Germline V CDR1 and CDR2: KGHDR, SFDVKD. CDR3 protein: CATGTGGTEAFF. In DNA, the CDR3 is TGTGCCACCGGAACAGGGGGCACTGAAGCTTTCTTT.

This chain connects TRBV5-1 to TRBJ1-1, with D uncertain. This CDR3 comprises 15 residues. The germline V gene has CDR1 SGHRS and CDR2 YFSETQ. Trimming pared 4 bases from V and 4 bases from J, leaving 17 bases between. The CDR3 reads CASSVGGPLSTEAFF. In DNA form, the CDR3 reads TGCGCCAGCAGCGTGGGCGGGCCTTTGAGCACTGAAGCTTTCTTT.

This chain uses TRBV5-3 with TRBJ1-5, with 7 bases fitting TRBD1. TRBV5-3 is treated as an ORF (open reading frame) with a function not yet certain. The CDR3 is 19 amino acids. V was pared by 2 bases and J by 1 base, with 15 bases of the junction left unmatched. The CDR3 here is CARSFLGGTGRVSNQPQHF. Written as DNA, the CDR3 is TGTGCCAGAAGCTTCTTAGGGGGCACGGGGAGAGTGAGCAATCAGCCCCAGCATTTT.

The chain uses TRBV2 and TRBJ2-1, with TRBD2 identical over 10 bases. V lost 8 bases, J lost 9 bases, and 7 bases stayed unmatched. Germline CDR1 SNHLY, CDR2 FYNNEI. The CDR3 has 13 residues. The chain's CDR3 is CASAILAGSEQFF. CDR3 coding DNA: TGTGCCAGCGCAATACTAGCGGGGAGTGAGCAGTTCTTC.

The chain joins TRBV7-2 to TRBJ2-3; D unclear. V was pared by 4 bases and J by 0 bases, with 2 bases between. Germline V CDR1 and CDR2: SGHTA, FQGNSA. This CDR3 region has 12 residues. The CDR3 sequence is CASSWSTDTQYF. DNA of the CDR3: TGTGCCAGCAGCTGGAGCACAGATACGCAGTATTTT. Based on the CDR3 plus reference TRBV7-2 and TRBJ2-3, the full variable domain is GAGVSQSPSNKVTEKGKDVELRCDPISGHTALYWYRQSLGQGLEFLIYFQGNSAPDKSGLPSDRFSAERTGGSVSTLTIQRTQQEDSAVYLCASSWSTDTQYFGPGTRLTVL.

This clone has just one count. The chain couples TRBV28 to TRBJ2-3; 8 nucleotides agree with TRBD1. This CDR3 has 15 amino acids. V gave up 4 bases and J gave up 0 bases; unmatched junction bases: 3. In germline, CDR1 is MDHEN, CDR2 SYDVKM. CDR3 in amino acids: CASSSGQGSTDTQYF. CDR3 nucleotides: TGTGCCAGCAGTTCCGGACAGGGCAGCACAGATACGCAGTATTTT.

The chain recombines TRBV28 with TRBJ2-3, with 7 positions matching TRBD1. Unmatched junction bases numbered 9, after V lost 6 bases and J lost 3 bases. Germline loops: CDR1 MDHEN, CDR2 SYDVKM. CDR3 length equals 15 residues. The CDR3 coding sequence is TGTGCCAGCAGCTCCCCGGGACAGCAAACAGATACGCAGTATTTT. Its translation: CASSSPGQQTDTQYF.

The chain recombines TRBV13 with TRBJ2-5, with 7 bases lining up with TRBD2. The CDR3 loop spans 17 amino acids. V trimming: 5 bases; J trimming: 0 bases; junction bases outside the gene matches: 12. The germline V gene has CDR1 PRHDT and CDR2 FYEKMQ (reference sequence). The CDR3 is CASSPQRGDQYQETQYF. The CDR3 DNA reads as TGTGCCAGCAGCCCGCAGCGGGGCGATCAGTACCAAGAGACCCAGTACTTC.

The chain couples TRBV9 to TRBJ2-3; 9 bases line up with TRBD2. J lost 5 bases, V lost 0 bases, and 7 bases had no gene match. The length of the CDR3 is 16 residues. CDR1 SGDLS and CDR2 YYNGEE come from the germline V gene. CDR3 nucleotides: TGTGCCAGCAGCGTAGCTGGCGGGGGGGCCGGAGATACGCAGTATTTT. Translated, it gives CASSVAGGGAGDTQYF.

The genes are TRBV14 and TRBJ2-7; no clear D. Between the trimmed V and J ends, which lost 9 bases and 3 bases, there was a span of 18 bases. The CDR3 is made up of 14 amino acids. Germline V gene sequence: CDR1 SGHDN, CDR2 FVKESK. CDR3 bases: TGTGCCAGTAGAGCTGGAGACTGGGACTACGAGCAGTACTTC. Translating gives CASRAGDWDYEQYF.

The chain has TRBV4-2 and TRBJ2-1; 8 bases map to TRBD2. The V gene end was trimmed by 4 bases and the J gene end by 8 bases; junction bases not matched to a gene: 19. CDR3 length: 18 residues. Germline loops: CDR1 LGHNA, CDR2 YNFKEQ. DNA for the CDR3: TGTGCCAGCAGCCGGGGTATCTCGGGACTAGAGGGGGGCGATGAGCAGTTCTTC. Its protein is CASSRGISGLEGGDEQFF.

The rearrangement joins TRBV5-1 to TRBJ1-1; 9 nucleotides agree with TRBD1. V gave up 2 bases and J gave up 5 bases; unmatched junction bases: 4. The CDR3 runs to 14 residues. Germline lookup yields CDR1 SGHRS and CDR2 YFSETQ. The CDR3, as DNA: TGCGCCAGCAGCTTACAGGGGGCGATGACTGAAGCTTTCTTT. As protein: CASSLQGAMTEAFF.

The V and J genes are TRBV7-2 and TRBJ1-2; D call uncertain. Germline CDR1 and CDR2: SGHTA and FQGNSA. The CDR3 is made up of 13 amino acids. V lost 5 bases, J lost 8 bases, and 15 bases lay in between. Here the CDR3 DNA reads TGTGCCAGCAGCCCTCCCTCTATTTGGGGCTACACCTTC. Protein product: CASSPPSIWGYTF.